The 6 T cell receptor beta chains presented below share a single source sample, sequenced in a study of blood T cells in healthy people across ages. With a J-beta primer mix and a sample-barcoded 5' primer, a second PCR ran roughly 6 to 12 cycles. In TCRdb, the 5' RACE reads were re-called with MiXCR into one record per CDR3 protein. The table lists under 2,000,000 distinct CDR3 sequences, around 50% of them singletons. Source material: blood. The receptors stem from a woman in her 40s in good health.

This clonotype was observed a few times. The chain couples TRBV20-1 to TRBJ1-2; the D is unclear. V dropped 7 bases and J dropped 8 bases, with 20 bases sitting between them. Germline CDR1 DFQATT, CDR2 SNEGSKA (reference sequence). This CDR3 region has 13 residues. The CDR3 loop is CSVPNHLYGGYTF. CDR3 nucleotide sequence: TGCAGTGTACCCAACCATCTCTATGGGGGCTACACCTTC.

This sequence joins TRBV10-3 and TRBJ1-1, with D uncertain. The V end lost 6 bases, the J end lost 1 base, and 12 bases lay between the germline ends. This CDR3 has 14 amino acids. CDR1 is ENHRY, CDR2 SYGVKD, per germline. The CDR3 region is CAIRKDASNTEAFF. In nucleotides, the CDR3 is TGTGCCATCAGAAAGGACGCATCGAACACTGAAGCTTTCTTT.

V and J are TRBV20-1 and TRBJ2-5; D could derive from TRBD1 or TRBD2 (6 bases each). V lost 8 bases to trimming and J lost 4 bases, with 14 bases between them. The CDR3 runs to 12 residues. The germline V gene encodes CDR1 DFQATT and CDR2 SNEGSKA (reference sequence). This chain's CDR3 is CSRRGGGETQYF. The CDR3 bases are TGCAGTAGAAGAGGGGGAGGAGAGACCCAGTACTTC.

The rearrangement uses TRBV20-1 and TRBJ1-5; D not resolved. The germline V gene encodes CDR1 DFQATT and CDR2 SNEGSKA (reference sequence). This CDR3 has 12 amino acids. The CDR3 sequence is CSHGYFNQPQHF. DNA for the CDR3: TGCAGCCATGGATACTTCAATCAGCCCCAGCATTTT.

A word on this clonotype: A single base separates this from a much larger clone, so it may be a read error. The chain is built from TRBV7-2 and TRBJ2-7; TRBD1 aligns across 7 bases. Germline V gives CDR1 SGHTA, CDR2 FQGNSA. The CDR3 sequence is 13 residues long. Trimming took 4 bases from V and 12 from J; bases not matched to a gene: 12. CDR3 DNA sequence: TGTGCCAGCAGCTCCCGGGACAGTGATTCGGCGTACTTC. This translates into CASSSRDSDSAYF.

The chain carries TRBV6-6 and TRBJ2-1; no clear D. V shed 8 bases and J shed 15 bases, with 20 bases lying between them. Germline V lookup: CDR1 MNHNY, CDR2 SVGAGI (reference sequence). The CDR3 sequence is 12 residues long. The CDR3 is CASGPRLVSWFF. In nucleotides, the CDR3 is TGTGCCAGCGGCCCCAGGCTAGTGTCTTGGTTCTTC.